The 10 T cell receptor beta chains below come from one sample, sequenced in a study of blood T cell repertoires in COVID-19. Repertoires were generated with immunoSEQ multiplex PCR, while TCRdb's copy carries only in-frame clones and drops some. Here the sample spans around 65,000 clones, approximately 79% being singletons. Sequenced input: peripheral blood. These receptor sequences come from a man older than 75 with active COVID-19.

The genes are TRBV6-5 and TRBJ2-5, with D hard to call. CDR3 size: 13 residues. Germline V CDR1 and CDR2: MNHEY, SVGAGI. V was cut by 5 bases and J by 5 bases, with 12 bases left in between. The CDR3 coding sequence is TGTGCCAGCAGTCCGGGTCCGAGCGAGACCCAGTACTTC. This translates into CASSPGPSETQYF.

V is TRBV6-2 or TRBV6-3 and J is TRBJ1-1; D is undetermined. This CDR3 has 17 amino acids. Germline CDR1 reads MNHEY; CDR2 reads SVGEGT. Trimming stripped 6 bases from V and 4 bases from J, with 24 bases between. This chain's CDR3 is CASSPTPNAWGGTEAFF. Here the CDR3 DNA reads TGTGCCAGCAGCCCAACCCCCAACGCCTGGGGAGGCACTGAAGCTTTCTTT.

The table lists this clone with a few counts. The chain carries TRBV4-2 and TRBJ1-6, with unresolved D. CDR1 and CDR2 from the germline V gene are LGHNA and YNFKEQ. Trimming removed 0 bases from V and 8 bases from J, with 11 bases in between. The CDR3 sequence is 15 residues long. CDR3: CASSQDYGFDSPLHF. CDR3 in DNA: TGTGCCAGCAGCCAAGATTACGGTTTTGATTCACCCCTCCACTTT.

The chain links TRBV7-9 to TRBJ2-1, with 10 bases matching TRBD2. V trimming: 5 bases; J trimming: 0 bases; junction bases outside the gene matches: 7. The CDR3 has 17 residues. Germline V gene lookup returns CDR1 SEHNR and CDR2 FQNEAQ (reference sequence). The CDR3 region is CASSVGQRGGSYNEQFF. The CDR3 nucleotides are TGTGCCAGCAGCGTCGGCCAGCGGGGGGGCTCCTACAATGAGCAGTTCTTC. Variable domain in full (rest from reference TRBV7-9 and TRBJ2-1): DTGVSQNPRHKITKRGQNVTFRCDPISEHNRLYWYRQTLGQGPEFLTYFQNEAQLEKSRLLSDRFSAERPKGSFSTLEIQRTEQGDSAMYLCASSVGQRGGSYNEQFFGPGTRLTVL.

This clone was seen a handful of times. This rearrangement joins TRBV7-3 to TRBJ1-1; D call uncertain. The CDR3 spans 14 residues. V was cut by 2 bases and J by 4 bases, with 11 bases left in between. Germline CDR1 is SGHTA and CDR2 is FQGTGA. The CDR3 spells CASSLAGPSTEAFF. The CDR3 DNA reads TGTGCCAGCAGCTTAGCAGGCCCGAGCACTGAAGCTTTCTTT.

The CDR3 sequence is CASSLHLGGEQFF. Written as DNA, the CDR3 is TGTGCCAGCAGTTTACATCTGGGGGGGGAGCAGTTCTTC. The chain employs TRBV28 and TRBJ2-1, with 7 nucleotides matching TRBD2. CDR3 length: 13 residues. Germline V gene lookup returns CDR1 MDHEN and CDR2 SYDVKM. V dropped 2 bases and J dropped 10; count of bases not matched to a gene: 5.

This clone was detected only once. V usage is TRBV2 and J usage is TRBJ1-4; the match to TRBD1 covers 9 bases. Per germline, CDR1 SNHLY and CDR2 FYNNEI. The CDR3 is 17 residues long. V shed 7 bases and J 10 bases; nucleotides not matched to a gene: 19. CDR3 region: CASTALGGQIQGAKLFF. Written as DNA, the CDR3 is TGTGCCAGCACCGCCCTTGGGGGCCAAATACAGGGGGCAAAACTGTTTTTT.

This clone appeared once. The CDR3 bases are TGTGCCAGCAGTTGGCAGAACAGGGGAAATGGCTACACCTTC. It yields the protein CASSWQNRGNGYTF. J is TRBJ1-2 and V is TRBV28, with TRBD1 matching over 7 bases. Per the germline V gene, CDR1 is MDHEN and CDR2 is SYDVKM. V shed 4 bases and J 6 bases; nucleotides not matched to a gene: 8. This CDR3 has 14 residues.

The chain recombines TRBV9 with TRBJ2-1; 8 bases align to TRBD2. The trim removed 0 bases at V and 3 bases at J, leaving 8 bases unmatched. CDR1 is SGDLS, CDR2 YYNGEE, per germline. The CDR3 extends over 17 amino acids. The CDR3, as DNA: TGTGCCAGCAGCGTAGGGGTAGCGGGGATATTCTACAATGAGCAGTTCTTC. Translation: CASSVGVAGIFYNEQFF.

The chain employs TRBV4-3 and TRBJ1-6, with D possibly matching TRBD1 (5 bases). CDR3 size: 16 residues. Germline V lookup: CDR1 LGHNA, CDR2 YSLEER. V lost 0 bases, J lost 7 bases, and 13 bases lay in between. CDR3 nucleotide sequence: TGCGCCAGCAGCCAAGAAAAGGGGCTTTCAAATTCACCCCTCCACTTT. Its protein product is CASSQEKGLSNSPLHF.